The 10 T cell receptor beta chains reported below all come from one sample, sequenced in a study of cytomegalovirus exposure and HLA in healthy donors (dated by TCRdb to between 2016 and 2019). The method behind the library was the immunoSEQ multiplex PCR assay. A mixture of 60 forward primers for TCR Vbeta segments and 13 reverse primers for TCR Jbeta segments was used in the multiplex PCR. Imported from immuneACCESS, the table was reduced by TCRdb to in-frame sequences with V and J called. These copies leave out some clones; in studies compared against another copy, an unresolved V gene accounts for under half, and the cause of the remainder is not known. This sample gives approximately 81,000 clones in total; approximately 74% of them show up just once. The top ten clonotypes cover roughly 6.1% of the sample. Sequencing was carried out using PBMCs. The receptors come from a woman between 45 and 60 years old in good health and CMV-seropositive.

The chain is built from TRBV14 and TRBJ2-2; D is unclear. CDR1 SGHDN and CDR2 FVKESK come from the germline V gene. V was cut by 4 bases and J by 0 bases, with 15 bases left in between. This CDR3 comprises 17 residues. CDR3 bases: TGTGCCAGCAGCCGAGTCCCGGTACTCTCGAACACCGGGGAGCTGTTTTTT. Its protein product is CASSRVPVLSNTGELFF. Using reference TRBV14 and TRBJ2-2 for the parts outside the CDR3, the full variable domain is EAGVTQFPSHSVIEKGQTVTLRCDPISGHDNLYWYRRVMGKEIKFLLHFVKESKQDESGMPNNRFLAERTGGTYSTLKVQPAELEDSGVYFCASSRVPVLSNTGELFFGEGSRLTVL.

This clone was counted between two and nine times. The rearrangement uses TRBV30 and TRBJ1-1; 7 bases are shared with TRBD1. Trimming took 2 bases from V and 4 from J; bases not matched to a gene: 10. The germline V gene has CDR1 GTSNPN and CDR2 SVGIG (reference sequence). This CDR3 is 15 amino acids long. The CDR3 loop is CAWSSGTVQFTEAFF. The CDR3 DNA sequence: TGTGCCTGGAGTTCCGGGACAGTACAGTTCACTGAAGCTTTCTTT.

This chain connects TRBV19 to TRBJ2-2; D perhaps matches TRBD2 (5 bases). CDR1 is LNHDA, CDR2 SQIVND, per germline (reference sequence). The CDR3 runs 14 residues. V was cut by 5 bases and J by 3 bases, with 10 bases left in between. CDR3 protein: CASSLELDTGELFF. The CDR3 region has the DNA TGTGCCAGTAGTCTGGAACTAGACACCGGGGAGCTGTTTTTT.

V gene TRBV2 combines with J gene TRBJ2-7; tentatively, D is TRBD2 (6 bases). The CDR3 length is 15 residues. CDR1 and CDR2 (germline): SNHLY, FYNNEI. V lost 8 bases and J lost 3, with 20 bases in between. The CDR3 nucleotides are TGTGCCAGCCATAAGGCGCGGGACTTTATCTACGAGCAGTACTTC. It is translated as CASHKARDFIYEQYF.

The chain employs TRBV28 and TRBJ1-1; D not resolved. Trimming removed 4 bases from V and 4 bases from J, with 13 bases in between. The CDR3 loop spans 14 amino acids. The germline gives CDR1 MDHEN, CDR2 SYDVKM. CDR3 region: CASSSNGRATEAFF. Here the CDR3 DNA reads TGTGCCAGCAGTTCCAACGGGAGGGCCACTGAAGCTTTCTTT.

This chain uses TRBV7-9 with TRBJ2-1; possible D gene TRBD2, 5 bases. Germline V gene data show CDR1 as SEHNR and CDR2 as FQNEAQ (reference sequence). V lost 4 bases and J lost 1, with 11 bases in between. This CDR3 has 15 amino acids. CDR3 region: CASSSEEESYNEQFF. The DNA for the CDR3 is TGTGCCAGCAGCTCGGAGGAGGAATCCTACAATGAGCAGTTCTTC.

The genes are TRBV7-2 and TRBJ1-1; the D gene is possibly TRBD1 (5 bases). The CDR3 is made up of 13 amino acids. The V end was cut by 5 bases, the J end by 8 bases, with 15 bases between. Germline CDR1 SGHTA, CDR2 FQGNSA. The CDR3, as DNA: TGTGCCAGCAGCCAGACAGCGGGTCTCGAAGCTTTCTTT. This codes for CASSQTAGLEAFF.

The gene calls are TRBV28 and TRBJ2-7, with 7 nucleotides matching TRBD1. V was clipped by 1 base and J by 6 bases; unmatched bases: 12. Germline-derived CDR1 and CDR2 are MDHEN and SYDVKM. The CDR3 covers 16 residues. The CDR3: CASSLSTFRDRSEQYF. Here the CDR3 DNA reads TGTGCCAGCAGTTTATCCACCTTCCGGGACAGATCCGAGCAGTACTTC.

In this sample, this clone turned up a few times. The chain carries TRBV10-1 and TRBJ2-7; TRBD1 aligns across 9 bases. This CDR3 region has 14 residues. Trimming cost V 6 bases and J 6 bases; bases outside gene matches: 9. CDR1 is WNHNN, CDR2 SYGVQD, per germline (reference sequence). In DNA form, the CDR3 reads TGCGCCAGCAGCTCAGGACAGGGGCTCACCGAGCAGTACTTC. This translates into CASSSGQGLTEQYF.

CDR3 DNA sequence: TGTGCCACCAGCAGAGATAGGCGAGCGGGAATCACAGATACGCAGTATTTT. Amino acid sequence: CATSRDRRAGITDTQYF. V is TRBV15 and J is TRBJ2-3; 7 nucleotides align to TRBD2. Trimming took 0 bases from V and 2 from J; bases not matched to a gene: 8. Germline V gene data show CDR1 as LNHNV and CDR2 as YYDKDF (reference sequence). The CDR3 has 17 amino acids.